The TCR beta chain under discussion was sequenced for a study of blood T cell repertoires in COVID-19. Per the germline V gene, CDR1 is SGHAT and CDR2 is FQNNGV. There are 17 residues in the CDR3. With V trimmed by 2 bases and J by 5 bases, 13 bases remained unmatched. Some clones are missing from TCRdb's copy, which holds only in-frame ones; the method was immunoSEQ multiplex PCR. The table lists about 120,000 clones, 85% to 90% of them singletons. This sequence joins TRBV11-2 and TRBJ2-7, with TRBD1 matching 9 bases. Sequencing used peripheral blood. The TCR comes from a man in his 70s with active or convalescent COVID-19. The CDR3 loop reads CASSLKTAGQGTHEQYF. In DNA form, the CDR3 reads TGTGCCAGCAGCTTAAAAACAGCGGGACAGGGAACCCACGAGCAGTACTTC.